These 7 T cell receptor beta chains originate from one sample sequenced in a study of blood T cells in healthy people across ages. The second PCR ran about 6 to 11 cycles with a sample-barcoded 5' primer and J-beta primers. TCRdb recomputed calls from the 5' RACE reads with MiXCR, one row per CDR3 protein. The sample records roughly 1,800,000 distinct CDR3 sequences, less than 50% being singletons. Input material: blood. These receptors came from a woman aged 40 to 50 in good health.

The chain has TRBV28 and TRBJ1-4, with D possibly being TRBD1 (6 bases). Germline CDR1 MDHEN, CDR2 SYDVKM. With 1 base removed from V and 3 bases from J, the gap between germline ends came to 12 bases. There are 16 residues in the CDR3. CDR3 DNA sequence: TGTGCCAGCAGTTTATACGGGGGCGCCTCTAATGAAAAACTGTTTTTT. Translating it yields CASSLYGGASNEKLFF.

The V and J genes are TRBV29-1 and TRBJ2-7, with 9 bases lining up with TRBD2. The CDR3 extends over 15 amino acids. Germline trimming cut 3 bases from V and 7 bases from J; bases unmatched to any gene: 13. CDR1 and CDR2 (germline): SQVTM, ANQGSEA. The CDR3 is CSVDRAGGAYNEQYF. In DNA, the CDR3 is TGCAGCGTTGATAGGGCGGGGGGGGCTTACAATGAGCAGTACTTC.

This sequence joins TRBV13 and TRBJ1-2, with TRBD1 identical over 8 bases. The CDR3 has 14 residues. Losses at the gene ends were 3 bases for V and 6 bases for J; bases not matched to a gene: 6. Germline CDR1 is PRHDT and CDR2 is FYEKMQ (reference sequence). As DNA, the CDR3 is TGTGCCAGCAGCTTGGACAGGGAAATGGATGGCTACACCTTC. As protein: CASSLDREMDGYTF.

This clonotype was seen at least ten times. The CDR3 DNA is TGTGCCAGTAGTAAATTCAACCCGGGACAGGGCAATGAGCAGTTCTTC. This sequence encodes CASSKFNPGQGNEQFF. The genes are TRBV19 and TRBJ2-1, with 9 bases identical to TRBD1. This CDR3 has 16 residues. Germline values: CDR1 LNHDA, CDR2 SQIVND (reference sequence). J lost 6 bases, V lost 4 bases, and 10 bases had no gene match.

The chain recombines TRBV7-9 with TRBJ2-3, with D perhaps TRBD1 (5 bases). The CDR3 is 15 residues long. Trimming stripped 5 bases from V and 1 base from J, with 13 bases between. Germline V gives CDR1 SEHNR, CDR2 FQNEAQ (reference sequence). The CDR3 nucleotides are TGTGCCAGCAGCCACCACACAGGCGGCACAGATACGCAGTATTTT. As protein: CASSHHTGGTDTQYF.

As concerns this clonotype: A read error may produce the germline difference seen at one junction end. The V and J genes are TRBV6-1 and TRBJ1-5; D is ambiguous. CDR1 is MNHNS, CDR2 SASEGT, per germline. The CDR3 contains 13 residues. The CDR3 here is CASSAGGPPPQHF. Here the CDR3 DNA reads TGCGCCAGCAGTGCAGGAGGCCCTCCGCCCCAGCATTTT.

The rearrangement joins TRBV7-2 to TRBJ1-4, with TRBD1 as a possible D gene (6 bases). The CDR3 length is 13 residues. Trimming stripped 9 bases from V and 8 bases from J, with 16 bases between. Germline CDR1 is SGHTA and CDR2 is FQGNSA. For the CDR3, the DNA is TGTGCCAGTAGCCCGGGACATACCGAAAAACTGTTTTTT. Translation: CASSPGHTEKLFF.